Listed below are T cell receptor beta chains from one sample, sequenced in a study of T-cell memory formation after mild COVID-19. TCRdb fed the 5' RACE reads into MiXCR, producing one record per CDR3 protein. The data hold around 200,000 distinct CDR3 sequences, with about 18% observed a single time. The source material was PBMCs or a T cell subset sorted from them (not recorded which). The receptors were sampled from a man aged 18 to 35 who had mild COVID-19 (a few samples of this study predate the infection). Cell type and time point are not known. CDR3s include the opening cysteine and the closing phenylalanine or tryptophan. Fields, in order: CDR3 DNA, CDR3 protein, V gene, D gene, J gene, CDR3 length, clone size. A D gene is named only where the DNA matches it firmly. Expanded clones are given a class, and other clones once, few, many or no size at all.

CDR3 DNA: TGTGCCAGCAGCCCGGCAGGGCACAGCTATGGCTACACCTTC
CDR3 protein: CASSPAGHSYGYTF
V gene: TRBV7-9
D gene: .
J gene: TRBJ1-2
CDR3 length: 14
clone size: few

CDR3 DNA: TGCAGTGCTAGACCACAAAACACCGGGGAGCTGTTTTTT
CDR3 protein: CSARPQNTGELFF
V gene: TRBV20-1
D gene: .
J gene: TRBJ2-2
CDR3 length: 13
clone size: .

CDR3 DNA: TGTGCCAGCAAAACCTCCCGGCCGACGGATACGCAGTATTTT
CDR3 protein: CASKTSRPTDTQYF
V gene: TRBV6-2/TRBV6-3
D gene: .
J gene: TRBJ2-3
CDR3 length: 14
clone size: .

CDR3 DNA: TGTGCCAGCACCCCCTTAGGCAGGGCGACCACAGATACGCAGTATTTT
CDR3 protein: CASTPLGRATTDTQYF
V gene: TRBV7-2
D gene: .
J gene: TRBJ2-3
CDR3 length: 16
clone size: many

CDR3 DNA: TGTGCCAGCAGCACCACTAAAAGCACAGATACGCAGTATTTT
CDR3 protein: CASSTTKSTDTQYF
V gene: TRBV11-1
D gene: .
J gene: TRBJ2-3
CDR3 length: 14
clone size: few

CDR3 DNA: TGTGCCAGCAGCTTAGTTTCCCAAGAGACCCAGTACTTC
CDR3 protein: CASSLVSQETQYF
V gene: TRBV7-2
D gene: .
J gene: TRBJ2-5
CDR3 length: 13
clone size: few

CDR3 DNA: TGTGCCAGCAGCAGGGACAGGCAAGAAGCTTTCTTT
CDR3 protein: CASSRDRQEAFF
V gene: TRBV11-1
D gene: TRBD1
J gene: TRBJ1-1
CDR3 length: 12
clone size: few

CDR3 DNA: TGTGCCAGCAGCTTCGACAGTAGCACAGATACGCAGTATTTT
CDR3 protein: CASSFDSSTDTQYF
V gene: TRBV5-6
D gene: .
J gene: TRBJ2-3
CDR3 length: 14
clone size: few

CDR3 DNA: TGTGCCAGCAGCCTGGACAGATCCCAGCCCCAGCATTTT
CDR3 protein: CASSLDRSQPQHF
V gene: TRBV6-5
D gene: .
J gene: TRBJ1-5
CDR3 length: 13
clone size: .

CDR3 DNA: TGTGCCAGCTCATTGGTCTCCTGGGAGACCCAGTACTTC
CDR3 protein: CASSLVSWETQYF
V gene: TRBV6-2/TRBV6-3
D gene: .
J gene: TRBJ2-5
CDR3 length: 13
clone size: few

CDR3 DNA: TGTGCCAGCAGCCGACCGGGAGGGGAAGTCAAAAACATTCAGTACTTC
CDR3 protein: CASSRPGGEVKNIQYF
V gene: TRBV12-3/TRBV12-4
D gene: TRBD2
J gene: TRBJ2-4
CDR3 length: 16
clone size: .

CDR3 DNA: TGTGCCAGCAGCTCCGGTCCCCAAGAGACCCAGTACTTC
CDR3 protein: CASSSGPQETQYF
V gene: TRBV11-2
D gene: .
J gene: TRBJ2-5
CDR3 length: 13
clone size: .

CDR3 DNA: TGCGCCAGCAGCCTGCCCGGGAGCTACACTGAAGCTTTCTTT
CDR3 protein: CASSLPGSYTEAFF
V gene: TRBV5-1
D gene: .
J gene: TRBJ1-1
CDR3 length: 14
clone size: many

CDR3 DNA: TGTGCCAGCAGCTTGGACTGGGTTCAAGAGACCCAGTACTTC
CDR3 protein: CASSLDWVQETQYF
V gene: TRBV5-6
D gene: .
J gene: TRBJ2-5
CDR3 length: 14
clone size: few

CDR3 DNA: TGCGCCAGCAGCAATCAGGGTGGAGAGACCCAGTACTTC
CDR3 protein: CASSNQGGETQYF
V gene: TRBV5-1
D gene: .
J gene: TRBJ2-5
CDR3 length: 13
clone size: many

CDR3 DNA: TGTGCCAGCGGTGCGGGGGCAGAAGACACTGAAGCTTTCTTT
CDR3 protein: CASGAGAEDTEAFF
V gene: TRBV12-3/TRBV12-4
D gene: .
J gene: TRBJ1-1
CDR3 length: 14
clone size: few

CDR3 DNA: TGTGCCAGCAGCTTAGCTACAGGAACCGGGGAGCTGTTTTTT
CDR3 protein: CASSLATGTGELFF
V gene: TRBV7-9
D gene: .
J gene: TRBJ2-2
CDR3 length: 14
clone size: .

CDR3 DNA: TGTGCCAGCAGCTTACAAGCGGGGGGGCTTAATGAGCAGTTCTTC
CDR3 protein: CASSLQAGGLNEQFF
V gene: TRBV7-2
D gene: TRBD2
J gene: TRBJ2-1
CDR3 length: 15
clone size: few

CDR3 DNA: TGCAGCGTAGCGAAAACGGGGAACACTGAAGCTTTCTTT
CDR3 protein: CSVAKTGNTEAFF
V gene: TRBV29-1
D gene: .
J gene: TRBJ1-1
CDR3 length: 13
clone size: .

CDR3 DNA: TGTGCCAGCAGCTCTCAGGGGGCGGTAGGGGCCAACGTCCTGACTTTC
CDR3 protein: CASSSQGAVGANVLTF
V gene: TRBV7-3
D gene: TRBD1
J gene: TRBJ2-6
CDR3 length: 16
clone size: few

CDR3 DNA: TGTGCCAGCAGTAGGGGACCGCTAAACTATGGCTACACCTTC
CDR3 protein: CASSRGPLNYGYTF
V gene: TRBV6-5
D gene: .
J gene: TRBJ1-2
CDR3 length: 14
clone size: .

CDR3 DNA: TGTGCCAGCAGGGCGGGGGGCGCGACAGATACGCAGTATTTT
CDR3 protein: CASRAGGATDTQYF
V gene: TRBV6-5
D gene: TRBD2
J gene: TRBJ2-3
CDR3 length: 14
clone size: .

CDR3 DNA: TGTGCCAGCAGCTTCAGACTAGCGGGGGGGAACACAGATACGCAGTATTTT
CDR3 protein: CASSFRLAGGNTDTQYF
V gene: TRBV7-2
D gene: TRBD2
J gene: TRBJ2-3
CDR3 length: 17
clone size: .

CDR3 DNA: TGTGCCAGCAGCTGGACTAGCGGGGGGACCTACACAGATACGCAGTATTTT
CDR3 protein: CASSWTSGGTYTDTQYF
V gene: TRBV7-3
D gene: TRBD2
J gene: TRBJ2-3
CDR3 length: 17
clone size: few

CDR3 DNA: TGCGCCAGCAGCAAGGACAGGGCACCCACTGAAGCTTTCTTT
CDR3 protein: CASSKDRAPTEAFF
V gene: TRBV5-1
D gene: TRBD1
J gene: TRBJ1-1
CDR3 length: 14
clone size: .

CDR3 DNA: TGTGCCAGCAGTGAATCCCCCGGGCAGGGGTCAGATACGCAGTATTTT
CDR3 protein: CASSESPGQGSDTQYF
V gene: TRBV25-1
D gene: .
J gene: TRBJ2-3
CDR3 length: 16
clone size: .

CDR3 DNA: TGCGCCAGCAGCTTCGGGGCCGTTAAAGGGGAAGCTTTCTTT
CDR3 protein: CASSFGAVKGEAFF
V gene: TRBV5-1
D gene: .
J gene: TRBJ1-1
CDR3 length: 14
clone size: .

CDR3 DNA: TGTGCCATCAGTGGGACGGAAAAGGACACTGAAGCTTTCTTT
CDR3 protein: CAISGTEKDTEAFF
V gene: TRBV10-3
D gene: .
J gene: TRBJ1-1
CDR3 length: 14
clone size: few

CDR3 DNA: TGTGCCAGCAGTGATAGGGGGCGCCTATATGAGCAGTTCTTC
CDR3 protein: CASSDRGRLYEQFF
V gene: TRBV28
D gene: TRBD1
J gene: TRBJ2-1
CDR3 length: 14
clone size: .

CDR3 DNA: TGTGCCAGCAGTTTAAACCAGAACACTGAAGCTTTCTTT
CDR3 protein: CASSLNQNTEAFF
V gene: TRBV28
D gene: .
J gene: TRBJ1-1
CDR3 length: 13
clone size: .

CDR3 DNA: TGTGCCAGCAGCCTCCAGGGGGATAGCGGCAATCAGCCCCAGCATTTT
CDR3 protein: CASSLQGDSGNQPQHF
V gene: TRBV4-2
D gene: TRBD1
J gene: TRBJ1-5
CDR3 length: 16
clone size: few

CDR3 DNA: TGTGCCACCAGCAGGAGGGACAGGGGGCTGGATGAAAAACTGTTTTTT
CDR3 protein: CATSRRDRGLDEKLFF
V gene: TRBV15
D gene: TRBD1
J gene: TRBJ1-4
CDR3 length: 16
clone size: .

CDR3 DNA: TGTGCCAGCAGCTTAGGGGAGGCGGGCGAGCAGTACTTC
CDR3 protein: CASSLGEAGEQYF
V gene: TRBV4-2
D gene: .
J gene: TRBJ2-7
CDR3 length: 13
clone size: few

CDR3 DNA: TGCGCCAGCAGCTTGGGCCCACAGGGATGGAATTCACCCCTCCACTTT
CDR3 protein: CASSLGPQGWNSPLHF
V gene: TRBV5-1
D gene: .
J gene: TRBJ1-6
CDR3 length: 16
clone size: few

CDR3 DNA: TGTGCCAGCAGCTTGTTCACAGAGACCCAGTACTTC
CDR3 protein: CASSLFTETQYF
V gene: TRBV5-6
D gene: .
J gene: TRBJ2-5
CDR3 length: 12
clone size: many

CDR3 DNA: TGTGCCAGCACCCTTAGGGCGGTGAACACCGGGGAGCTGTTTTTT
CDR3 protein: CASTLRAVNTGELFF
V gene: TRBV12-3/TRBV12-4
D gene: .
J gene: TRBJ2-2
CDR3 length: 15
clone size: few

CDR3 DNA: TGTGCCAGCAGCGTAGGGGGCCCCACAGATACGCAGTATTTT
CDR3 protein: CASSVGGPTDTQYF
V gene: TRBV7-2
D gene: TRBD1
J gene: TRBJ2-3
CDR3 length: 14
clone size: .

CDR3 DNA: TGTGCCAGCCCAGGGGTATACTATGGCTACACCTTC
CDR3 protein: CASPGVYYGYTF
V gene: TRBV2
D gene: .
J gene: TRBJ1-2
CDR3 length: 12
clone size: .

CDR3 DNA: TGTGCCAGCAGCTTAACAGTAATAGACATTCAGTACTTC
CDR3 protein: CASSLTVIDIQYF
V gene: TRBV7-8
D gene: .
J gene: TRBJ2-4
CDR3 length: 13
clone size: many

CDR3 DNA: TGTGCCAGCAGCGTGGGGACTCACGACCCAGATACGCAGTATTTT
CDR3 protein: CASSVGTHDPDTQYF
V gene: TRBV9
D gene: .
J gene: TRBJ2-3
CDR3 length: 15
clone size: few

CDR3 DNA: TGTGCCAGCAGCCTGGACAGTCCCTCTGGAAACACCATATATTTT
CDR3 protein: CASSLDSPSGNTIYF
V gene: TRBV5-6
D gene: .
J gene: TRBJ1-3
CDR3 length: 15
clone size: .